Shown below are 12 T cell receptor beta chains from a single sample sequenced in a study of spatial heterogeneity in lung cancer. Time point defined: sample taken at primary tumor resection. From tumor, nontumor lung or frozen PBMC, whole RNA was taken unsorted for sequencing. TCRdb reprocessed the 5' RACE reads with MiXCR, giving one entry per CDR3 protein. The sample yields some 860 distinct CDR3 sequences, about 13% seen once. Sequenced here: PBMCs, sampled at surgery. The receptor set was obtained from a male donor with early-stage non-small cell lung cancer.

This clonotype was seen a single time. Since it is a stray read in a library aimed at alpha chains, this beta chain has a size that is not meaningful. The genes are TRBV5-6 and TRBJ2-4; D is ambiguous. The CDR3 has 15 amino acids. The germline V gene has CDR1 SGHDT and CDR2 YYEEEE. Trimming pared 3 bases from V and 1 base from J, leaving 11 bases between. In nucleotides, the CDR3 is TGTGCCAGCAGCTCAAATAGTTACGCCAAAAACATTCAGTACTTC. The encoded protein is CASSSNSYAKNIQYF.

In the case of this clonotype: Little can be read into the size of this beta chain, an off-target read in a library designed for alpha chains. The rearrangement links TRBV6-7 to TRBJ2-3, with a possible D match to TRBD2 (7 bases). TRBV6-7 is recorded as an ORF, its role being uncertain. V lost 7 bases, J lost 5 bases, and 16 bases lay in between. The CDR3 length is 14 residues. For the CDR3, the DNA is TGTGCCAGCACCCCCTCGGGGGGCGGAGATACGCAGTATTTT. This translates into CASTPSGGGDTQYF.

As regards this clonotype: The library was built for alpha chains, so this beta chain is an off-target read and its size means little. CDR3 sequence: CASSRFGVETQYF. Written as DNA, the CDR3 is TGTGCCAGCAGCAGGTTTGGGGTAGAGACCCAGTACTTC. The chain joins TRBV7-2 to TRBJ2-5; D remains ambiguous. The CDR3 runs to 13 residues. Looked up from germline, CDR1 is SGHTA and CDR2 is FQGNSA. Trimming took 5 bases from V and 4 from J, leaving 11 bases between them. Full variable domain (remainder filled in from reference TRBV7-2 and TRBJ2-5): GAGVSQSPSNKVTEKGKDVELRCDPISGHTALYWYRQSLGQGLEFLIYFQGNSAPDKSGLPSDRFSAERTGGSVSTLTIQRTQQEDSAVYLCASSRFGVETQYFGPGTRLLVL.

There are many counts of this clonotype. Within a library made for alpha chains, this beta chain is off target, and its count is uninformative. The V and J genes are TRBV25-1 and TRBJ1-1; D might be TRBD1 (6 bases). V was cut by 4 bases and J by 6 bases, with 15 bases left in between. The CDR3 totals 14 residues. Germline CDR1 and CDR2: MGHDK and SYGVNS. The CDR3 here is CASSGRTEPAEAFF. CDR3 bases: TGTGCCAGCAGTGGACGGACAGAACCGGCTGAAGCTTTCTTT.

This clonotype is labeled as medium-sized. This beta chain is an off-target read within a library intended for alpha chains, so its frequency means little. The rearrangement links TRBV6-5 to TRBJ1-1, with 7 bases matching TRBD1. There are 13 residues in the CDR3. V was clipped by 2 bases and J by 6 bases; unmatched bases: 3. Germline values: CDR1 MNHEY, CDR2 SVGAGI. DNA of the CDR3: TGTGCCAGCAGTTACCAGGGGGTTGCTGAAGCTTTCTTT. Translation: CASSYQGVAEAFF.

This clonotype was found a few times. The library was prepared for alpha chains; this beta chain is a stray read, so its frequency means little. This chain links TRBV12-3 or TRBV12-4 with TRBJ2-5; the D is unclear. Trimming took off 4 bases at V and 5 bases at J, with 5 bases between the two ends. The CDR3 length is 11 residues. CDR3 DNA: TGTGCCAGCAGTTCCCTGGAGACCCAGTACTTC. It specifies CASSSLETQYF.

This clonotype is deemed large (0.1 to 1%). As an off-target read in a library built for alpha chains, this beta chain has a frequency of little significance. CDR3 sequence (DNA): TGCGCCAGCAGCCAAGATAGGGCAGGTGAAGAAGCTTTCTTT. The encoded protein is CASSQDRAGEEAFF. V usage is TRBV4-3 and J usage is TRBJ1-1; D remains unclear. Deletions cut 0 bases from V and 8 bases from J, with 13 bases between. CDR3 length equals 14 residues. CDR1 and CDR2 (germline): LGHNA, YSLEER.

This clonotype is labeled medium-sized (0.01 to 0.1%). Being off target in a library aimed at alpha chains, this beta chain has a size of little meaning. This chain connects TRBV4-1 to TRBJ1-6; D call uncertain. Germline loops: CDR1 MGHRA, CDR2 YSYEKL. V lost 0 bases and J 7 bases, leaving 10 bases between the germline ends. The CDR3 spans 15 residues. CDR3 coding DNA: TGCGCCAGCAGCCAAGAAGGGCAGAAAAATTCACCCCTCCACTTT. It codes for CASSQEGQKNSPLHF.

This clonotype came up many times. Being off target in a library aimed at alpha chains, this beta chain has a size of little meaning. V usage is TRBV7-6 and J usage is TRBJ2-3; no clear D gene. CDR1 is SGHVS, CDR2 FNYEAQ, per germline. The CDR3 loop spans 14 amino acids. V was clipped by 0 bases and J by 9 bases, with 13 bases between them. CDR3 protein: CASSLAPKAETQYF. The DNA of the CDR3 is TGTGCCAGCAGCTTAGCGCCGAAGGCCGAAACGCAGTATTTT.

This clonotype was found many times. This beta chain represents an off-target read in a library built for alpha chains; its size is of limited meaning. This chain links TRBV5-4 with TRBJ2-6; D unresolved. This CDR3 comprises 15 residues. Trimming took 0 bases from V and 3 from J, leaving 7 bases between them. Germline loops: CDR1 SGHNT, CDR2 YYREEE (reference sequence). CDR3: CASSLGGDGANVLTF. In DNA, the CDR3 is TGTGCCAGCAGCTTGGGGGGTGATGGGGCCAACGTCCTGACTTTC.

A word on this clonotype: With the library built for alpha chains, this beta chain is off target and its frequency is not meaningful. J is TRBJ1-2 and V is TRBV5-1; D is possibly TRBD1 (6 bases). Germline V CDR1 and CDR2: SGHRS, YFSETQ. The CDR3 consists of 16 residues. Trimming took off 0 bases at V and 1 base at J, with 13 bases between the two ends. The CDR3 nucleotides are TGCGCCAGCAGCTTGGTTGTCGGACAGCGTAACTATGGCTACACCTTC. Its translation: CASSLVVGQRNYGYTF.

This clonotype is deemed medium-sized. The library was prepared for alpha chains; this beta chain is a stray read, so its frequency means little. V usage is TRBV5-4 and J usage is TRBJ1-2, with a possible D match to TRBD1 (5 bases). Germline CDR1 reads SGHNT; CDR2 reads YYREEE (reference sequence). This CDR3 is 12 amino acids long. Trimming shortened V by 0 bases and J by 8 bases, and 8 bases separated the two germline ends. The CDR3 spells CASSLAGHGYTF. CDR3 coding DNA: TGTGCCAGCAGCTTGGCAGGGCACGGCTACACCTTC.